The rows below give T cell receptor beta chains drawn from one sample of a study of T cells after posttransplantation cyclophosphamide. TCRdb's copy holds only in-frame clones and misses some; the assay was immunoSEQ multiplex PCR. The table lists 4,500 to 5,000 clones, 82% of them singletons, with under 20% in the top ten. Here the sequenced sample was PBMCs, taken 86 days after allogeneic stem cell transplant with posttransplant cyclophosphamide. The receptors were gathered from a male patient in his 50s who received an allogeneic stem cell transplant from an unrelated donor, was CMV-positive, and had acute GVHD only. Some T cells may arise from the graft donor. Each CDR3 is given with its conserved first and last residue. D genes are given only for firm matches. Some rows have no size entry. The others give once, few or many, or a class for an expanded clone.

.	once	TRBV30	TRBJ1-6	CAWSVLGGDSPLHF	TGTGCCTGGAGTGTACTAGGAGGGGACTCACCCCTCCACTTT
TRBD1	.	TRBV7-9	TRBJ1-1	CASFRGPNTEAFF	TGTGCCAGCTTCAGGGGGCCGAACACTGAAGCTTTCTTT
TRBD1	.	TRBV29-1	TRBJ2-2	CSVGGDRVASVELFF	TGCAGCGTTGGTGGGGACAGGGTAGCGAGCGTGGAGCTGTTTTTT
TRBD2	.	TRBV19	TRBJ2-2	CASGGWGGTGELFF	TGTGCCAGCGGTGGGTGGGGGGGCACCGGGGAGCTGTTTTTT
TRBD1	few	TRBV4-1	TRBJ1-2	CASSQDWGTGGASGYTF	TGCGCCAGCAGCCAAGATTGGGGGACAGGGGGCGCGTCGGGCTACACCTTC
.	.	TRBV15	TRBJ2-2	CATSRDRGQRTGELFF	TGTGCCACCAGCAGAGATCGCGGACAGCGCACCGGGGAGCTGTTTTTT
TRBD1	.	TRBV6-1	TRBJ2-7	CASHLGQGDYEQYF	TGTGCCAGCCACTTGGGACAGGGTGACTACGAGCAGTACTTC
TRBD2	.	TRBV30	TRBJ2-1	CAWEAGASNEQFF	TGTGCCTGGGAAGCGGGAGCCTCCAATGAGCAGTTCTTC
TRBD2	few	TRBV19	TRBJ2-2	CASSIGLAGEWELFF	TGTGCCAGTAGTATAGGACTAGCGGGAGAATGGGAGCTGTTTTTT
.	.	TRBV28	TRBJ2-3	CASSSPAGATDTQYF	TGTGCCAGCAGTTCCCCGGCGGGGGCCACAGATACGCAGTATTTT
.	.	TRBV27	TRBJ2-3	CASSRLGGTDTQYF	TGTGCCAGTTCGCGGTTGGGTGGCACAGATACGCAGTATTTT
.	.	TRBV19	TRBJ1-3	CASSPRQFSGNTIYF	TGTGCCAGTAGTCCCCGACAGTTCTCTGGAAACACCATATATTTT
.	few	TRBV27	TRBJ2-5	CASSLYGLETQYF	TGTGCCAGCAGCCTCTACGGGTTAGAGACCCAGTACTTC
.	.	TRBV11-1	TRBJ2-1	CASSSAGNHNEQFF	TGTGCCAGCAGCTCCGCCGGGAACCACAATGAGCAGTTCTTC
TRBD1	few	TRBV29-1	TRBJ2-1	CSVVIGTGGNNEQFF	TGCAGCGTTGTAATTGGGACAGGGGGGAACAATGAGCAGTTCTTC
.	.	TRBV7-9	TRBJ1-1	CASSLGGAEAFF	TGTGCCAGCAGCTTAGGGGGGGCTGAAGCTTTCTTT
.	.	TRBV5-8	TRBJ2-7	CASKPYRDPKLPSYEQYF	TGTGCCAGCAAACCTTACCGAGATCCCAAACTACCCTCCTACGAGCAGTACTTC
TRBD1	.	TRBV7-9	TRBJ1-2	CASSLGTVKYGYTF	TGTGCCAGCAGCTTGGGGACAGTTAAATATGGCTACACCTTC
.	.	TRBV27	TRBJ1-6	CASSSGTYNSPLHF	TGTGCCAGCAGTTCCGGGACTTATAATTCCCCCCTCCACTTT
.	.	TRBV7-8	TRBJ1-1	CASSFREYMNTEAFF	TGTGCCAGCAGCTTCAGGGAATACATGAACACTGAAGCTTTCTTT
TRBD1	.	TRBV27	TRBJ1-2	CASSLGTAYGYTF	TGTGCCAGCAGTTTAGGGACAGCCTATGGCTACACCTTC
TRBD1	.	TRBV11-2	TRBJ1-2	CASSLDLTTGNYGYTF	TGTGCCAGCAGCTTAGACCTGACGACAGGGAACTATGGCTACACCTTC
TRBD2	once	TRBV5-1	TRBJ2-1	CASSSGTSGRGEQFF	TGCGCCAGCAGTTCTGGGACTAGCGGGCGGGGTGAGCAGTTCTTC
.	.	TRBV25-1	TRBJ1-4	CASSEWGREGEKLFF	TGTGCCAGCAGTGAGTGGGGCAGGGAGGGCGAAAAACTGTTTTTT
TRBD2	once	TRBV7-2	TRBJ2-7	CASSLAGGSLSYEQYF	TGTGCCAGCAGCTTAGCGGGCGGGAGTTTGTCCTACGAGCAGTACTTC
TRBD1	.	TRBV11-2	TRBJ2-7	CASSLGQGTEQYF	TGTGCCAGCAGCTTAGGACAGGGGACCGAGCAGTACTTC
TRBD1	.	TRBV28	TRBJ1-2	CASNDRDRGPRGYGYTF	TGTGCCAGCAATGACAGGGATAGAGGCCCCAGAGGCTATGGCTACACCTTC
TRBD1	.	TRBV7-9	TRBJ1-2	CASSIPGQGVGYTF	TGTGCCAGCAGCATACCGGGACAGGGCGTAGGCTACACCTTC
TRBD2	.	TRBV19	TRBJ2-1	CASSIGGNSGRAGNEQFF	TGTGCCAGTAGTATTGGGGGGAATAGCGGGAGGGCGGGCAATGAGCAGTTCTTC
.	.	TRBV4-3	TRBJ1-6	CASSVRAGQGNSPLHF	TGCGCCAGCAGCGTACGAGCCGGGCAGGGGAATTCACCCCTCCACTTT
.	.	TRBV7-3	TRBJ2-2	CASSLNPSSRAANTGELFF	TGTGCCAGCAGCTTAAACCCGAGCTCGCGGGCGGCGAACACCGGGGAGCTGTTTTTT
TRBD2	.	TRBV6-6	TRBJ2-1	CASSPAGALYNEQFF	TGTGCCAGCAGCCCAGCGGGAGCCCTCTACAATGAGCAGTTCTTC
.	.	TRBV9	TRBJ1-1	CASSVSGNTEAFF	TGTGCCAGCAGCGTGAGCGGGAACACTGAAGCTTTCTTT
.	.	TRBV19	TRBJ1-1	CASSTDLGGSDDTEAFF	TGTGCCAGTAGTACGGATTTGGGGGGGTCAGATGACACTGAAGCTTTCTTT
.	.	TRBV10-3	TRBJ2-7	CAIAQDRSSYEQYF	TGTGCCATCGCACAGGACCGGAGCTCCTACGAGCAGTACTTC
TRBD1	.	TRBV9	TRBJ2-5	CASSLTGQGSRIHISETQYF	TGTGCCAGCAGCTTGACGGGACAGGGCTCACGTATACATATCTCTGAGACCCAGTACTTC
.	once	TRBV7-3	TRBJ1-1	CASSPSGYTEAFF	TGTGCCAGCAGTCCCTCCGGGTACACTGAAGCTTTCTTT
.	.	TRBV7-2	TRBJ2-7	CASSQGRSDLGSYEQYF	TGTGCCAGCAGCCAAGGCCGTAGCGACCTTGGCTCCTACGAGCAGTACTTC
TRBD2	few	TRBV7-2	TRBJ2-5	CASSFFSRGAQETQYF	TGTGCCAGCAGCTTTTTCTCGCGGGGGGCCCAAGAGACCCAGTACTTC
.	.	TRBV29-1	TRBJ1-1	CSVAGQVNTEAFF	TGCAGCGTTGCGGGACAAGTGAACACTGAAGCTTTCTTT
.	.	TRBV9	TRBJ1-2	CASSVKGTGGYTF	TGTGCCAGCAGCGTCAAGGGAACAGGAGGCTACACCTTC
TRBD1	.	TRBV4-2	TRBJ1-5	CASSRADRDNQPQHF	TGTGCCAGCAGCCGTGCCGACAGGGACAATCAGCCCCAGCATTTT
TRBD2	.	TRBV27	TRBJ2-1	CASKLASGTYNEQFF	TGTGCCAGCAAATTAGCGAGCGGGACCTACAATGAGCAGTTCTTC
TRBD1	.	TRBV2	TRBJ1-5	CASSALGQGFQPQHF	TGTGCCAGCAGTGCCCTAGGACAGGGATTTCAGCCCCAGCATTTT
.	.	TRBV9	TRBJ2-3	CASSVGDSTTDTQYF	TGTGCCAGCAGCGTAGGGGACTCCACGACGGATACGCAGTATTTT
.	.	TRBV21-1	TRBJ1-1	CASSETPRGGTEAFF	TGTGCCAGCAGCGAAACCCCTCGGGGGGGCACTGAAGCTTTCTTT
TRBD1	.	TRBV5-4	TRBJ1-2	CASSQGQAHYGYTF	TGCGCCAGCAGCCAAGGACAGGCCCACTATGGCTACACCTTC
TRBD2	.	TRBV19	TRBJ2-7	CASSPGTRGHEQYF	TGTGCCAGTAGTCCTGGGACTAGGGGCCACGAGCAGTACTTC
.	.	TRBV11-1	TRBJ1-1	CASSLNRAHTEAFF	TGTGCCAGCAGCTTAAACAGGGCCCACACTGAAGCTTTCTTT
TRBD1	.	TRBV5-1	TRBJ1-2	CASSLTTRQGLFGYTF	TGCGCCAGCAGCCTTACCACTCGACAGGGGTTATTTGGCTACACCTTC
TRBD2	.	TRBV7-9	TRBJ2-1	CASSSSSGSFYNEQFF	TGTGCCAGCAGCTCCTCTAGCGGGAGTTTTTACAATGAGCAGTTCTTC
.	.	TRBV28	TRBJ2-2	CASSLPAGELFF	TGTGCCAGCAGTTTGCCGGCCGGGGAGCTGTTTTTT
.	.	TRBV28	TRBJ2-2	CASSFAQGTFTGELFF	TGTGCCAGCAGTTTTGCTCAGGGCACGTTCACCGGGGAGCTGTTTTTT
.	.	TRBV7-8	TRBJ2-5	CASSLTVWGPLKTQYF	TGTGCCAGCAGCTTAACCGTGTGGGGCCCTTTGAAGACCCAGTACTTC
.	.	TRBV19	TRBJ2-4	CASRDSPLGIQYF	TGTGCCAGTAGAGACAGTCCGCTTGGCATTCAGTACTTC
TRBD2	.	TRBV9	TRBJ2-3	CASSVNGRRTDTQYF	TGTGCCAGCAGCGTAAACGGGAGGCGCACAGATACGCAGTATTTT
TRBD1	.	TRBV5-4	TRBJ1-3	CASSRTGAGNTIYF	TGTGCCAGCAGCCGGACAGGGGCTGGAAACACCATATATTTT